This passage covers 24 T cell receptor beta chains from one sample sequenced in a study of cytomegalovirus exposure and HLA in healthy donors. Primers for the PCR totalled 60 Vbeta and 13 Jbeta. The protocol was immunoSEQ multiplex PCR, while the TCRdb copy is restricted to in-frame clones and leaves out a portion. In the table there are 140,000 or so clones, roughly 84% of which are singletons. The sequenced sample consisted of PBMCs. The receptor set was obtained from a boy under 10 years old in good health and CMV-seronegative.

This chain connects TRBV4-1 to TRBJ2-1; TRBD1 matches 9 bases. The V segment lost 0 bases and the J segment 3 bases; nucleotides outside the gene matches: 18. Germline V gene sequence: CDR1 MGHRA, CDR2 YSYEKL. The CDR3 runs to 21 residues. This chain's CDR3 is CASSQDFRDREGWGIYNEQFF. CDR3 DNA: TGCGCCAGCAGCCAAGATTTCCGGGACAGGGAGGGTTGGGGGATCTACAATGAGCAGTTCTTC.

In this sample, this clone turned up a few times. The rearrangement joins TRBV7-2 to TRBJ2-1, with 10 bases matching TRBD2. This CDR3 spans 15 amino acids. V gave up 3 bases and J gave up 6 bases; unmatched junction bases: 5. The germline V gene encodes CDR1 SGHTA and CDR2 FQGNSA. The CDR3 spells CASSFQTSGFNEQFF. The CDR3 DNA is TGTGCCAGCAGCTTCCAGACTAGCGGGTTCAATGAGCAGTTCTTC.

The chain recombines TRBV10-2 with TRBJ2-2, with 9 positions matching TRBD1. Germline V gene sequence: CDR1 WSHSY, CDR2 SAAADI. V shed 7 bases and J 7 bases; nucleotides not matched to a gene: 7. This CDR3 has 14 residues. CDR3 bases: TGCGCCAGCAAAGTCCCGGGACAGGGCGGGGAGCTGTTTTTT. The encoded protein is CASKVPGQGGELFF.

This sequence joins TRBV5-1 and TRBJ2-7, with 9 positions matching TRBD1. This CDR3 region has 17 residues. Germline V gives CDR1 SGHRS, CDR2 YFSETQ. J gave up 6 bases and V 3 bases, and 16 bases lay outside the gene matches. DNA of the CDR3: TGCGCCAGCAGCTCGACGACCGGACCGGGACAGGGTCGCGAGCAGTACTTC. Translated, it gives CASSSTTGPGQGREQYF.

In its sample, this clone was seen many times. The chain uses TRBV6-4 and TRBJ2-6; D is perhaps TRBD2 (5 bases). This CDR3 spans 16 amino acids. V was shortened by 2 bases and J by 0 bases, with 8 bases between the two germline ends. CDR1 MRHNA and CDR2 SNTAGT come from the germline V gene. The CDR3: CASSDEGVSGANVLTF. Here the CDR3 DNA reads TGTGCCAGCAGTGACGAGGGCGTCTCTGGGGCCAACGTCCTGACTTTC.

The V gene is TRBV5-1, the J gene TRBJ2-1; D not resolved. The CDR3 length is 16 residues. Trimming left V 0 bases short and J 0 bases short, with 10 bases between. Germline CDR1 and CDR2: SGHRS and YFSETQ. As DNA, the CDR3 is TGCGCCAGCAGCTTGGTTAGCCTCAGCTCCTACAATGAGCAGTTCTTC. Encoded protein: CASSLVSLSSYNEQFF.

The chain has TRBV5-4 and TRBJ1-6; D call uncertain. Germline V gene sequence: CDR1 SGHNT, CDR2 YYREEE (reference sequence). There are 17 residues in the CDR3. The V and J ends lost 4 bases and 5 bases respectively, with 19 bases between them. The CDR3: CASSEGRLGRNNSPLHF. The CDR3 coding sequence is TGTGCCAGCAGCGAAGGGAGACTCGGCAGGAATAATTCACCCCTCCACTTT.

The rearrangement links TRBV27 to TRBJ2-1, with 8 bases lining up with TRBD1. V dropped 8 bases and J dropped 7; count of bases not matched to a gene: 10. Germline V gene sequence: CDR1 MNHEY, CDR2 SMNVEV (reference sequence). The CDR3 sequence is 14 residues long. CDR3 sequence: CASLGQGTKNEQFF. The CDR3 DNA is TGTGCCAGCCTTGGACAGGGAACGAAGAATGAGCAGTTCTTC.

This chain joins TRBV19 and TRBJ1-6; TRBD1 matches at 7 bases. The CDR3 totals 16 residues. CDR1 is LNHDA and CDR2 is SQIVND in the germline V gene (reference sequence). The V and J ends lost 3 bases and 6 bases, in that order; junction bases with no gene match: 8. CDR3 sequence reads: CASSIPTGMFNSPLHF. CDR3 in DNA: TGTGCCAGTAGTATCCCGACAGGGATGTTTAATTCACCCCTCCACTTT.

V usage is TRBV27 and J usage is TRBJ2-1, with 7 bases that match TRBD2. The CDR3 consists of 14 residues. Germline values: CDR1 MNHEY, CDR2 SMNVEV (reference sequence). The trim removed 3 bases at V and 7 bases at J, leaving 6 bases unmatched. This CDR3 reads CASSFRLAVNEQFF. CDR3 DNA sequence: TGTGCCAGCAGTTTCAGGCTAGCGGTGAATGAGCAGTTCTTC.

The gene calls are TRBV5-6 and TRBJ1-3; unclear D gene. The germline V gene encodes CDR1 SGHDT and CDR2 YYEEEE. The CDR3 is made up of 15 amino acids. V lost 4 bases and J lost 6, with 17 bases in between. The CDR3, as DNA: TGTGCCAGCAGCCCTCTACGAGGGCTTTCAAACACCATATATTTT. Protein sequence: CASSPLRGLSNTIYF. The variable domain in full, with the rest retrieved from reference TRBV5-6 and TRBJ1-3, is DAGVTQSPTHLIKTRGQQVTLRCSPKSGHDTVSWYQQALGQGPQFIFQYYEEEERQRGNFPDRFSGHQFPNYSSELNVNALLLGDSALYLCASSPLRGLSNTIYFGEGSWLTVV.

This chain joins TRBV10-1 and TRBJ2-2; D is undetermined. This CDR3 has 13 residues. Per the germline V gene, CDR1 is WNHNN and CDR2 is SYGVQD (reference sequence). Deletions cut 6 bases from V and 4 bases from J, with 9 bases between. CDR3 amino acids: CASSPRVTGELFF. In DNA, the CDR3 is TGCGCCAGCAGCCCACGGGTCACCGGGGAGCTGTTTTTT.

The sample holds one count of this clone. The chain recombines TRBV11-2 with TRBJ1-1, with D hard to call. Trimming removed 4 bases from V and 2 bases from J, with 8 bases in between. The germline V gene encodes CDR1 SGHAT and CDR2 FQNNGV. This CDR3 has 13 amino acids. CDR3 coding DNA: TGTGCCAGCAGCTGGGAGCTTAACACTGAAGCTTTCTTT. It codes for CASSWELNTEAFF.

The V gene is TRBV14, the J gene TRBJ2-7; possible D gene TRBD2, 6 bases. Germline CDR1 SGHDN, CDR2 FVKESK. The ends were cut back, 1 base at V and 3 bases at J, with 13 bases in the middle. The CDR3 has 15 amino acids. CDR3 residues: CASSQAWDSNYEQYF. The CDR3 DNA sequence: TGTGCCAGCAGCCAAGCCTGGGACTCCAACTACGAGCAGTACTTC.

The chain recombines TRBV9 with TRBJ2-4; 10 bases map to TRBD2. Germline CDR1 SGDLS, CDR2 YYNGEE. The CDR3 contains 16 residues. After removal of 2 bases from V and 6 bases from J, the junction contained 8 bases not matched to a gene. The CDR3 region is CASSVLAGDPGNIQYF. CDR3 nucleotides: TGTGCCAGCAGCGTCCTAGCGGGGGACCCAGGAAACATTCAGTACTTC.

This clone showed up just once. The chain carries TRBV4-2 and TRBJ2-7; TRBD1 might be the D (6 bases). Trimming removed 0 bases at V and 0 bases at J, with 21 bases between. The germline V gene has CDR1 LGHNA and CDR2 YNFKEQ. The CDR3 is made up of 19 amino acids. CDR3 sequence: CASSQDLGTWGQSSYEQYF. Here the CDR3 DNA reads TGTGCCAGCAGCCAAGATCTGGGGACATGGGGACAAAGCTCCTACGAGCAGTACTTC.

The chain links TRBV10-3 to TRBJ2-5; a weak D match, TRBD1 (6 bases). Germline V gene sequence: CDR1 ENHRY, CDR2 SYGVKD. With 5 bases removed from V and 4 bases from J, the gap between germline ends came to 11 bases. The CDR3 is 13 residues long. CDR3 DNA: TGTGCCATCAGTTCACAGGGCGGAGAGACCCAGTACTTC. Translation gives CAISSQGGETQYF.

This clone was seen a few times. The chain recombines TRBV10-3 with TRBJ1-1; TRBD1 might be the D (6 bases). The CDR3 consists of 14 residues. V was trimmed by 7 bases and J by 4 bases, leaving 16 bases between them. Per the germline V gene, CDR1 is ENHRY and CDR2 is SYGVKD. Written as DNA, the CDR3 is TGTGCCATCACTCCACAGGGAGGGAGCACTGAAGCTTTCTTT. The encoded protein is CAITPQGGSTEAFF.

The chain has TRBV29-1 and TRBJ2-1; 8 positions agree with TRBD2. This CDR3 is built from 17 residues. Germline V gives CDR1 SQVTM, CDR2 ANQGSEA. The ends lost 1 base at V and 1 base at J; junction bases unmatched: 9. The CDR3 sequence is CSVEALGGDLSYNEQFF. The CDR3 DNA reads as TGCAGCGTTGAAGCCCTCGGGGGGGACCTTTCCTACAATGAGCAGTTCTTC.

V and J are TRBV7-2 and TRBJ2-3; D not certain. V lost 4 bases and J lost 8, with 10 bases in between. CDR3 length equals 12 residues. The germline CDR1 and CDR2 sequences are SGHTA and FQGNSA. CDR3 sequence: CASSSPAGTQYF. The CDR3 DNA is TGTGCCAGCAGCTCTCCCGCAGGTACGCAGTATTTT.

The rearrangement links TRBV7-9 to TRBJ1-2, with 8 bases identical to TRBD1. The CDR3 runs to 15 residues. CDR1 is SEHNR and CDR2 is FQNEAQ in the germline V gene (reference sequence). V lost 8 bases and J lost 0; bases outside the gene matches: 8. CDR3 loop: CASRSRGPTNYGYTF. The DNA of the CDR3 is TGTGCCAGCCGTTCCAGGGGGCCAACTAACTATGGCTACACCTTC.

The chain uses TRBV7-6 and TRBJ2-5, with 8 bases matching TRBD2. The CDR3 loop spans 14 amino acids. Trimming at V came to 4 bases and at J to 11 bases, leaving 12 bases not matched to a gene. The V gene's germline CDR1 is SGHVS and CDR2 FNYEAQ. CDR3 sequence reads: CASSSSVAGREQYF. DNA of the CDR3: TGTGCCAGCAGCTCGTCGGTAGCGGGACGGGAGCAGTACTTC.

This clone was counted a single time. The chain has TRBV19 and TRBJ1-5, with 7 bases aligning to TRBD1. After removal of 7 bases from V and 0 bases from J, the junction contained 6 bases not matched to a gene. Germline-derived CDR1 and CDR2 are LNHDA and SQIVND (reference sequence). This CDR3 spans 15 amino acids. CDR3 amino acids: CASTTTGNSNQPQHF. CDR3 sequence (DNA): TGTGCCAGTACCACGACAGGGAATAGCAATCAGCCCCAGCATTTT.

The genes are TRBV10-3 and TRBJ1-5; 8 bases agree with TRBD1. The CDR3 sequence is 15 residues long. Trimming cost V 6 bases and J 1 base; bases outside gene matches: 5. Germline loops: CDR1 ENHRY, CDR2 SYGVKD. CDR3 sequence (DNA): TGTGCCATCAGGGACACAGGGGGGAGCAATCAGCCCCAGCATTTT. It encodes CAIRDTGGSNQPQHF.